Presented here are 18 T cell receptor beta chains from one specimen sequenced in a study of regulatory T cells in long-lasting Graves disease. Investigators prepared the TCR beta libraries by applying iRepertoire HTBI primers and Arm-PCR of CDR3 regions. TCRdb re-derived calls from the multiplex PCR reads in MiXCR, one entry per CDR3 protein. The sample lists about 420,000 distinct CDR3 sequences, around 17% occurring once. Time point meaning: newly diagnosed GD, antithyroid drugs for less than 3 months. Preparation of the TCR library used RNA extracted from PBMCs. The data also belong to a second study, concerning T cells in Graves' hyperthyroidism and ophthalmopathy.

The sequencing used peripheral blood mononuclear cells (PBMCs), collected at new diagnosis, from a patient treated with antithyroid drugs. These receptors were taken from a woman under 30 with Graves disease.

At least ten counts were recorded for this clonotype. The CDR3 region is CASSPRGIDTEAFF. The CDR3 DNA reads TGTGCCAGCTCACCAAGGGGTATCGACACTGAAGCTTTCTTT. The genes are TRBV18 and TRBJ1-1; the D gene is possibly TRBD1 (5 bases). CDR3 size: 14 residues. Germline loops: CDR1 KGHSH, CDR2 LQKENI. The germline V and J ends were trimmed by 2 bases and 3 bases, with 10 bases remaining between them.

This rearrangement joins TRBV7-2 to TRBJ2-1; 10 nucleotides match TRBD2. Germline assignment: CDR1 SGHTA and CDR2 FQGNSA. The CDR3 runs to 15 residues. Unmatched junction bases numbered 4, after V lost 3 bases and J lost 5 bases. The CDR3, as DNA: TGTGCCAGCAGCTTTAGCGGGAGGAAAGACAATGAGCAGTTCTTC. As protein: CASSFSGRKDNEQFF.

This clonotype was picked up many times. This chain connects TRBV12-3 or TRBV12-4 to TRBJ2-1, with 11 bases that match TRBD2. Trimming took 2 bases from V and 3 from J; bases not matched to a gene: 0. The CDR3 length is 15 residues. This CDR3 reads CASSLLAGGYNEQFF. The CDR3 coding sequence is TGTGCCAGCAGTTTACTAGCGGGAGGCTACAATGAGCAGTTCTTC.

The V gene is TRBV28, the J gene TRBJ2-1, with D perhaps being TRBD1 or TRBD2 (6 bases each). In germline, CDR1 is MDHEN, CDR2 SYDVKM. The V end was cut by 4 bases, the J end by 5 bases, with 15 bases between. The CDR3 sequence is 15 residues long. CDR3 region: CASSSLQGLNNEQFF. The CDR3 nucleotides read TGTGCCAGCAGTTCTCTACAGGGACTTAACAATGAGCAGTTCTTC.

The J gene is TRBJ2-2, the V gene TRBV4-1, with D uncertain. This CDR3 has 15 amino acids. V gave up 0 bases and J gave up 4 bases, with 9 bases separating them. Per the germline V gene, CDR1 is MGHRA and CDR2 is YSYEKL. CDR3 DNA sequence: TGCGCCAGCAGCCAAGATATTTCATTCACCGGGGAGCTGTTTTTT. This sequence encodes CASSQDISFTGELFF.

This clonotype was seen more than once but under ten times. The chain uses TRBV18 and TRBJ1-5, with a tentative D call TRBD1 (6 bases). Germline CDR1 is KGHSH and CDR2 is LQKENI. The length of the CDR3 is 16 residues. V was cut by 2 bases and J by 6 bases, with 17 bases left in between. The CDR3 nucleotides are TGTGCCAGCTCACCAACACAACAGGGAGCGGGTCAGCCCCAGCATTTT. Encoded protein: CASSPTQQGAGQPQHF.

The chain is built from TRBV12-3 or TRBV12-4 and TRBJ2-2; D not resolved. V was trimmed by 7 bases and J by 1 base, leaving 10 bases between them. The CDR3 spans 14 residues. The CDR3 coding sequence is TGTGCCAGCACCTACAATAAGAACACCGGGGAGCTGTTTTTT. This gives the protein CASTYNKNTGELFF.

This clonotype was seen more than once but under ten times. The J gene is TRBJ2-3, the V gene TRBV6-2 or TRBV6-3; D is possibly TRBD2 (5 bases). The CDR3 length is 16 residues. V was cut by 4 bases and J by 2 bases, with 16 bases left in between. In germline, CDR1 is MNHEY, CDR2 SVGEGT. The CDR3 is CASSLDRARVTDTQYF. CDR3 coding DNA: TGTGCCAGCAGTTTGGATCGGGCGCGGGTCACAGATACGCAGTATTTT.

This clonotype has at least ten counts. The chain has TRBV7-9 and TRBJ2-1; weak D call: TRBD2 (6 bases). The CDR3 contains 12 residues. The germline V gene has CDR1 SEHNR and CDR2 FQNEAQ (reference sequence). Trimming stripped 5 bases from V and 9 bases from J, with 11 bases between. CDR3 region: CASSALAIEQFF. CDR3 DNA: TGTGCCAGCAGCGCGCTAGCGATTGAGCAGTTCTTC.

This clonotype has ten or more counts. The rearrangement uses TRBV28 and TRBJ1-1, with D possibly matching TRBD1 (5 bases). CDR3 length: 15 residues. V was pared by 0 bases and J by 1 base, with 9 bases between. CDR1 is MDHEN and CDR2 is SYDVKM in the germline V gene. In DNA form, the CDR3 reads TGTGCCAGCAGTTTATGGGTACAGGCGAACACTGAAGCTTTCTTT. Protein product: CASSLWVQANTEAFF.

This clonotype was seen only a few times. This chain connects TRBV4-3 to TRBJ2-1, with TRBD1 as a possible D gene (6 bases). V was pared by 0 bases and J by 8 bases, with 11 bases between. The CDR3 is 14 residues long. Germline CDR1 LGHNA, CDR2 YSLEER. CDR3 sequence: CASSQDEGVYEQFF. In DNA form, the CDR3 reads TGCGCCAGCAGCCAAGATGAGGGGGTCTATGAGCAGTTCTTC.

This clonotype was recorded many times. This rearrangement joins TRBV6-1 to TRBJ1-2, with 7 nucleotides matching TRBD1. The CDR3 is 15 amino acids. J lost 3 bases, V lost 7 bases, and 11 bases had no gene match. Germline-derived CDR1 and CDR2 are MNHNS and SASEGT. CDR3 DNA sequence: TGTGCCAGCACCCCCAACAGGGGCATTCACTATGGCTACACCTTC. Residues: CASTPNRGIHYGYTF.

The chain is built from TRBV7-9 and TRBJ2-3, with 12 positions matching TRBD2. Germline CDR1 SEHNR, CDR2 FQNEAQ (reference sequence). The CDR3 loop spans 18 amino acids. J gave up 0 bases and V 3 bases, and 7 bases lay outside the gene matches. The CDR3 sequence is CASSFRASGGASTDTQYF. CDR3 DNA sequence: TGTGCCAGCAGCTTCCGTGCTAGCGGGGGGGCTAGCACAGATACGCAGTATTTT.

The sample holds a few counts of this clonotype. V gene TRBV10-3 combines with J gene TRBJ2-7; a possible D gene is TRBD2 (5 bases). Germline CDR1 and CDR2: ENHRY and SYGVKD. The CDR3 loop spans 14 amino acids. The V end lost 4 bases, the J end lost 0 bases, and 10 bases lay between the germline ends. CDR3 sequence: CAISGRTGSYEQYF. In DNA, the CDR3 is TGTGCCATCAGTGGGCGGACTGGCTCCTACGAGCAGTACTTC.

As concerns this clonotype: Since a far larger clone is one base different, this is likely a read error. The chain uses TRBV5-6 and TRBJ2-7; 10 bases line up with TRBD2. CDR1 is SGHDT, CDR2 YYEEEE, per germline. CDR3 length: 14 residues. The trim removed 3 bases at V and 2 bases at J, leaving 2 bases unmatched. Here the CDR3 reads CASSSAGGPYEQYF. CDR3 coding DNA: TGTGCCAGCAGCTCAGCGGGAGGGCCCTACGAGCAGTACTTC.

V usage is TRBV7-9 and J usage is TRBJ2-7, with a possible D match to TRBD2 (6 bases). Germline V gene data show CDR1 as SEHNR and CDR2 as FQNEAQ (reference sequence). This CDR3 contains 15 residues. The V gene lost 1 base and the J gene lost 6 bases, with 16 bases spanning the gap. CDR3 DNA: TGTGCCAGCAGCTTAGTGGGAGGCCCGATCGTCGAGCAGTACTTC. It is translated as CASSLVGGPIVEQYF.

This chain joins TRBV6-5 and TRBJ1-6; no clear D. The ends were cut back, 2 bases at V and 4 bases at J, with 6 bases in the middle. This CDR3 is 14 amino acids long. CDR1 and CDR2 (germline): MNHEY, SVGAGI. The CDR3 region has the DNA TGTGCCAGCAGTTACACAGTTTATAATTCACCCCTCCACTTT. Protein product: CASSYTVYNSPLHF.

This clonotype occurred many times. The chain is built from TRBV14 and TRBJ2-5; TRBD2 is a possible D gene (6 bases). The V gene lost 0 bases and the J gene lost 1 base, with 9 bases spanning the gap. The germline V gene encodes CDR1 SGHDN and CDR2 FVKESK. The CDR3 is 15 residues long. CDR3 residues: CASSQERLVQETQYF. The CDR3 DNA sequence: TGTGCCAGCAGCCAAGAAAGACTAGTCCAAGAGACCCAGTACTTC.